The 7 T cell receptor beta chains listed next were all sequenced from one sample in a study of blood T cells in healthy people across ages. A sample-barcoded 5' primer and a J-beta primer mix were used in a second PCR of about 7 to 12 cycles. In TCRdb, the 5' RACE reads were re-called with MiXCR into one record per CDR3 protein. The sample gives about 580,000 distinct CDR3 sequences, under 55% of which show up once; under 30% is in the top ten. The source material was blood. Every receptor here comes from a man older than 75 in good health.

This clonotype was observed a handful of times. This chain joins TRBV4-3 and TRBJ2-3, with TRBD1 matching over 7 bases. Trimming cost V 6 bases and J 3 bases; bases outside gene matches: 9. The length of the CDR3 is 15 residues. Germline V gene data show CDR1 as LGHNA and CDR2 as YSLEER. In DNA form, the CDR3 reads TGCGCCAGCAGACGAGGAGGACAGGAAACAGATACGCAGTATTTT. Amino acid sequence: CASRRGGQETDTQYF.

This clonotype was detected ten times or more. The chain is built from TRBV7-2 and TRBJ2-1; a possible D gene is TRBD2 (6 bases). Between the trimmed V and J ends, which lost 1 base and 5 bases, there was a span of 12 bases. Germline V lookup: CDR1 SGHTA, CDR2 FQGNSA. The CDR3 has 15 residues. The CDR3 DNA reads TGTGCCAGCAGCTTAGAGGTACGCGGGAACAATGAGCAGTTCTTC. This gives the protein CASSLEVRGNNEQFF. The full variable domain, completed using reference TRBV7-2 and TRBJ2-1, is GAGVSQSPSNKVTEKGKDVELRCDPISGHTALYWYRQSLGQGLEFLIYFQGNSAPDKSGLPSDRFSAERTGGSVSTLTIQRTQQEDSAVYLCASSLEVRGNNEQFFGPGTRLTVL.

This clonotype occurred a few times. CDR3 amino acids: CASSGSGTEAFF. The CDR3 DNA reads TGTGCCAGTTCAGGGTCCGGCACTGAAGCTTTCTTT. V usage is TRBV2 and J usage is TRBJ1-1; D is perhaps TRBD1 (5 bases). The germline CDR1 and CDR2 sequences are SNHLY and FYNNEI. The V gene lost 9 bases and the J gene lost 4 bases, with 12 bases spanning the gap. The CDR3 contains 12 residues.

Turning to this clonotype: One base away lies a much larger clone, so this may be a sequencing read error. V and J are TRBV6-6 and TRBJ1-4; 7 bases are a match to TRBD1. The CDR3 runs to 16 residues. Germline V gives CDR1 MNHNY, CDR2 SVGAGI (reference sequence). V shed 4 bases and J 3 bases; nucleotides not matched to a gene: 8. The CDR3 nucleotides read TGTGCCAGCAGTTCCGGCCGACAGGGTGCTAATGAAAAACTGTTTTTT. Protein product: CASSSGRQGANEKLFF.

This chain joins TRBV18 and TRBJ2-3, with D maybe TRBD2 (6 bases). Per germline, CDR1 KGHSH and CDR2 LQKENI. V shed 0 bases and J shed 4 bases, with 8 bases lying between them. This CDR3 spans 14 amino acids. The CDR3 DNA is TGTGCCAGCTCACCACCGGAGGGACCAGATACGCAGTATTTT. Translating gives CASSPPEGPDTQYF.

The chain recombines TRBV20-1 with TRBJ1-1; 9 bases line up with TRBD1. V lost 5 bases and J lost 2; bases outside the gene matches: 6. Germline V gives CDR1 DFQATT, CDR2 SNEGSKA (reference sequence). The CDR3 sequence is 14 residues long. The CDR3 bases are TGCAGTGCTCCGACAGGGGGGAGCAACACTGAAGCTTTCTTT. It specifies CSAPTGGSNTEAFF.

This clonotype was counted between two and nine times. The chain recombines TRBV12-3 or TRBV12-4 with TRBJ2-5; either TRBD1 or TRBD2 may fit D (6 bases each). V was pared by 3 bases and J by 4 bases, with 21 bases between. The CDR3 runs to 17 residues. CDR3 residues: CASSLRGDTKRRETQYF. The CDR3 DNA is TGTGCCAGCAGTTTGAGGGGGGACACCAAACGGCGAGAGACCCAGTACTTC.